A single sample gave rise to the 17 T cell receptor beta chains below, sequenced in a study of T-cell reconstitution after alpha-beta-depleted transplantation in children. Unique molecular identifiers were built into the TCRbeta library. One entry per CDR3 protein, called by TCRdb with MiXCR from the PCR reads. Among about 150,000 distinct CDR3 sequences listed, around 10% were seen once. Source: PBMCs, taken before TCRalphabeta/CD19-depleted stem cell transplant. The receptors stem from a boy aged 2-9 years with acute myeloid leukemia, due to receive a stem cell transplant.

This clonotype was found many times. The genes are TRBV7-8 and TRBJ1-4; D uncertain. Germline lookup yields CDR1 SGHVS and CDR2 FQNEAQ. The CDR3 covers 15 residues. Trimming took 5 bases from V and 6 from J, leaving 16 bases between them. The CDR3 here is CASSPLRVYDEKLFF. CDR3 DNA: TGTGCCAGCAGCCCCCTGCGGGTTTATGATGAAAAACTGTTTTTT. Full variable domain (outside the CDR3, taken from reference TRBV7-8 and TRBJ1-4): GAGVSQSPRYKVAKRGQDVALRCDPISGHVSLFWYQQALGQGPEFLTYFQNEAQLDKSGLPSDRFFAERPEGSVSTLKIQRTQQEDSAVYLCASSPLRVYDEKLFFGSGTQLSVL.

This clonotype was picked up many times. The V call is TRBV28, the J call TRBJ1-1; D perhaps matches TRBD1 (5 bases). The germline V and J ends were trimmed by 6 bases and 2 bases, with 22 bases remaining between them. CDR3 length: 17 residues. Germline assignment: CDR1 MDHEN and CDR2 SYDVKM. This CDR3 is CASRRPGRRQLNTEAFF. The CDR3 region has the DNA TGTGCCAGCAGGAGACCGGGACGGCGACAATTAAACACTGAAGCTTTCTTT. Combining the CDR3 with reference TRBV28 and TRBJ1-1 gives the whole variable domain DVKVTQSSRYLVKRTGEKVFLECVQDMDHENMFWYRQDPGLGLRLIYFSYDVKMKEKGDIPEGYSVSREKKERFSLILESASTNQTSMYLCASRRPGRRQLNTEAFFGQGTRLTVV.

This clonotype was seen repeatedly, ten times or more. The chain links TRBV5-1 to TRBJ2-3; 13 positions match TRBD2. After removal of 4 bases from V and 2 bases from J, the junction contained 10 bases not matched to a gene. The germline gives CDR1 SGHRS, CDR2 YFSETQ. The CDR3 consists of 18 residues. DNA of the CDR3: TGCGCCAGCAGCCCTGGGAAGGGACTAGCGGGGATCACAGATACGCAGTATTTT. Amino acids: CASSPGKGLAGITDTQYF.

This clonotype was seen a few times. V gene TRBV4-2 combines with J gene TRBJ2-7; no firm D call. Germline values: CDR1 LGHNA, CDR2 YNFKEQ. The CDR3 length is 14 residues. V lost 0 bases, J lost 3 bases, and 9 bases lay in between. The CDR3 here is CASSQEGSGYEQYF. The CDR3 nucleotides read TGTGCCAGCAGCCAAGAGGGGTCGGGCTACGAGCAGTACTTC.

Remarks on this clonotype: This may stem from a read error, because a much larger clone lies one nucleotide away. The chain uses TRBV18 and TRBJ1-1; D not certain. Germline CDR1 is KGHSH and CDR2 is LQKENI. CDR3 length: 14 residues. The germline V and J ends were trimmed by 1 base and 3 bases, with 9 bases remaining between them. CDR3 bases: TGTGCCAGCTCACCACGAGACGAAGACACTGAAGCTTTCTTT. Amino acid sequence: CASSPRDEDTEAFF.

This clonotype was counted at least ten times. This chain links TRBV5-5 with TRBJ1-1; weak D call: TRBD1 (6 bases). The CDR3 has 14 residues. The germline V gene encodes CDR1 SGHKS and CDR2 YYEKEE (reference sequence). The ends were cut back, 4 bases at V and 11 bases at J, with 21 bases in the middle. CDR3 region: CASSRPGGPPVAFF. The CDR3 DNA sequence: TGTGCCAGCAGCCGCCCGGGGGGGCCACCTGTGGCTTTCTTT.

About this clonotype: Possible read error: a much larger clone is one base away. The CDR3 region has the DNA TGTTCCATCGAGGGACTAGCGAACTATGAGCAGTTCTTC. Encoded protein: CSIEGLANYEQFF. The genes are TRBV6-1 and TRBJ2-1; 10 bases fit TRBD2. Germline CDR1 is MNHNS and CDR2 is SASEGT. CDR3 length: 13 amino acids.

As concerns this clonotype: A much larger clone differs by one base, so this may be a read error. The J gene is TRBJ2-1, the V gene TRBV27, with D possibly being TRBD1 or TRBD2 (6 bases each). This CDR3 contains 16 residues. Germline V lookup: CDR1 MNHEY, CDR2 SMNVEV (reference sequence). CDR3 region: CASSSHGGSQYSEQFF. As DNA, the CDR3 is TGTGCCAGCAGCTCACACGGGGGCTCGCAATACAGTGAGCAGTTCTTC.

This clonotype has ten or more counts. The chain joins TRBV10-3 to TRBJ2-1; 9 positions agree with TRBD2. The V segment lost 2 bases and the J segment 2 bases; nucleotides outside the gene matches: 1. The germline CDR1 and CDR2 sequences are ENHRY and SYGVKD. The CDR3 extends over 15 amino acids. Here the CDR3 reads CAISEVAGAYNEQFF. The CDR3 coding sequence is TGTGCCATCAGTGAGGTAGCGGGGGCCTACAATGAGCAGTTCTTC.

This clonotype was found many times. CDR3 bases: TGCGCCAGCAGCGCCGGAGGGAGCGGGAGCCACGAGCAGTACTTC. Its translation: CASSAGGSGSHEQYF. This chain uses TRBV5-1 with TRBJ2-7; TRBD2 agrees at 8 bases. V shed 4 bases, J shed 5 bases, and the junction held 11 bases outside the gene matches. The CDR3 extends over 15 amino acids. Germline CDR1 and CDR2: SGHRS and YFSETQ.

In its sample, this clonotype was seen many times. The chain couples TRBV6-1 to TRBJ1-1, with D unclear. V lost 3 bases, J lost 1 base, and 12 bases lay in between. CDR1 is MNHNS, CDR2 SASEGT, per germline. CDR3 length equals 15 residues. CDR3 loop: CASSELTPKNTEAFF. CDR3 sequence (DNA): TGTGCCAGCAGTGAGTTGACACCTAAGAACACTGAAGCTTTCTTT.

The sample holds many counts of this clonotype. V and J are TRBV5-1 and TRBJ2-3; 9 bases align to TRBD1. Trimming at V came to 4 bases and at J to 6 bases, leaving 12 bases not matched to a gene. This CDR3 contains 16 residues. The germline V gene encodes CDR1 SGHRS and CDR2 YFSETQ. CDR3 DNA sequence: TGCGCCAGCAGCCCATTTGGACAGGGGCTTACGGATACGCAGTATTTT. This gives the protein CASSPFGQGLTDTQYF.

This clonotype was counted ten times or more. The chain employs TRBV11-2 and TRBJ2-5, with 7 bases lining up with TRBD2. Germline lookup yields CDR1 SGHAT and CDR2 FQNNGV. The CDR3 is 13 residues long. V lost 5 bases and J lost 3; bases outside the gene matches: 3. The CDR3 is CASSRGEEETQYF. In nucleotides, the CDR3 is TGTGCCAGCAGCCGGGGGGAAGAAGAGACCCAGTACTTC.

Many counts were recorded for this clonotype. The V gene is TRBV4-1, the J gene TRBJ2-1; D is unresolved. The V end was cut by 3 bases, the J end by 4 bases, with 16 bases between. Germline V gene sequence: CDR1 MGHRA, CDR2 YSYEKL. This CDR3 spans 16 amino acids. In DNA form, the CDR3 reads TGCGCCAGCAGCCAGCCCCTGGCGGCTGGGTACAATGAGCAGTTCTTC. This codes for CASSQPLAAGYNEQFF.

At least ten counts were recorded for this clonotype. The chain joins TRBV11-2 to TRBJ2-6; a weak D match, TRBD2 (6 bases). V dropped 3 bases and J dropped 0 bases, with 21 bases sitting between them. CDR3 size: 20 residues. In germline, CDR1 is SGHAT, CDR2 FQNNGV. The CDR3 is CASSLRSGLAQHSGANVLTF. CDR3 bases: TGTGCCAGCAGCTTGAGGTCGGGGCTAGCGCAACACTCTGGGGCCAACGTCCTGACTTTC. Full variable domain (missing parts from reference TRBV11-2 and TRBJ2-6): EAGVAQSPRYKIIEKRQSVAFWCNPISGHATLYWYQQILGQGPKLLIQFQNNGVVDDSQLPKDRFSAERLKGVDSTLKIQPAKLEDSAVYLCASSLRSGLAQHSGANVLTFGAGSRLTVL.

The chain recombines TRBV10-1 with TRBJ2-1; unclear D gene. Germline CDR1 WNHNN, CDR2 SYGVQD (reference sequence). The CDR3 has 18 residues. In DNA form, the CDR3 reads TGCTTCTGCAGTGCTCGAGACACTGCTGGCGGCGATTACAATGAGCAGTTCTTC. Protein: CFCSARDTAGGDYNEQFF.

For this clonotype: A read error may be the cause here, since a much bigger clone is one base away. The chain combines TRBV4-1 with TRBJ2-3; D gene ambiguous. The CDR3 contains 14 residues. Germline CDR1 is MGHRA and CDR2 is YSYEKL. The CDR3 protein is CANSQGTGPDTQYF. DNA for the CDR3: TGCGCCAACAGCCAAGGAACTGGGCCAGATACGCAGTATTTT.